This T cell receptor beta chain was retrieved from a study of shared clonotypes between healthy human individuals. Germline assignment: CDR1 SGHKS and CDR2 YYEKEE (reference sequence). Trimming removed 2 bases from V and 3 bases from J, with 14 bases in between. CDR3 length: 15 residues. Authors' processing steps: Filtering differed because ImmunoSEQ produced junction-only sequences that carried no quality scores. Clones were sequenced by immunoSEQ multiplex PCR, and TCRdb holds only the in-frame ones, with some missing. That table is the source of V, J and clone size, and D and trimming were worked out from the DNA. Found here are 1,500,000 or so clones, roughly 96% of them singletons; the top ten hold over 1%.

Sequencing was performed on naive CD4+ T cells sorted from blood. Subset reported: CD45RA+ positively selected. This chain joins TRBV5-5 and TRBJ1-1, with a weak D call TRBD1 (5 bases). The sequence came from a man between 25 and 39 years old in good health. CDR3 amino acids: CASSLFAGADTEAFF. As DNA, the CDR3 is TGTGCCAGCAGCTTATTTGCTGGGGCGGACACTGAAGCTTTCTTT.